This T cell receptor beta chain was recovered during a study of Tregs in tolerant kidney transplant recipients. Study context: Recipient Tregs were cultured 15 to 20 days with activated donor B cells and IL-2.

Of note for this clone: The antigen remains undetermined.

Assay used: immunoSEQ multiplex PCR; TCRdb lists only in-frame clones, some missing. The sample has roughly 5,000 clones; 90% are singletons. CDR3 size: 16 residues. The germline gives CDR1 ENHRY, CDR2 SYGVKD. V shed 2 bases and J shed 5 bases, with 18 bases lying between them. Points from the study as a whole: For some patients, primers changed over time, blocking nucleotide-level comparison.

The rearrangement joins TRBV10-3 to TRBJ2-5; D is perhaps TRBD1 (6 bases). The sequenced sample was Tregs from blood cultured with allogeneic cells, obtained before the transplant. The TCR sequence derives from a human patient who received a combined kidney and bone marrow transplant. CDR3 nucleotides: TGTGCCATCAGTGAGAAGAGGGGGTTAGGCCTTGAGACCCAGTACTTC. As protein: CAISEKRGLGLETQYF.